The 2 T cell receptor beta chains given below trace back to one sample, sequenced in a study of blood T cells in healthy people across ages. Together with a sample-barcoded 5' primer, a J-beta primer mix was included in a second PCR lasting about 7 to 12 cycles. Using its own MiXCR run on the 5' RACE reads, TCRdb lists one record per CDR3 protein. The sample carries 1.5 million to 2 million distinct CDR3 sequences, approximately 39% recorded once. The sequenced sample consisted of blood. The receptors were sampled from a human donor in good health.

The chain employs TRBV18 and TRBJ2-5; D not resolved. The CDR3 is made up of 17 amino acids. From germline, CDR1 is KGHSH and CDR2 LQKENI. V was cut by 1 base and J by 0 bases, with 15 bases left in between. CDR3 residues: CASSPRGGENYQETQYF. DNA of the CDR3: TGTGCCAGCTCACCACGCGGCGGAGAAAACTACCAAGAGACCCAGTACTTC.

This clonotype occurred a few times. This chain uses TRBV7-9 with TRBJ1-2; no clear D gene. The germline V gene has CDR1 SEHNR and CDR2 FQNEAQ (reference sequence). Trimming took 5 bases from V and 1 from J, leaving 14 bases between them. The CDR3 runs to 15 residues. The CDR3 coding sequence is TGTGCCAGCAGCCCACAGAGTGGGAGTAACTATGGCTACACCTTC. Its translation is CASSPQSGSNYGYTF.